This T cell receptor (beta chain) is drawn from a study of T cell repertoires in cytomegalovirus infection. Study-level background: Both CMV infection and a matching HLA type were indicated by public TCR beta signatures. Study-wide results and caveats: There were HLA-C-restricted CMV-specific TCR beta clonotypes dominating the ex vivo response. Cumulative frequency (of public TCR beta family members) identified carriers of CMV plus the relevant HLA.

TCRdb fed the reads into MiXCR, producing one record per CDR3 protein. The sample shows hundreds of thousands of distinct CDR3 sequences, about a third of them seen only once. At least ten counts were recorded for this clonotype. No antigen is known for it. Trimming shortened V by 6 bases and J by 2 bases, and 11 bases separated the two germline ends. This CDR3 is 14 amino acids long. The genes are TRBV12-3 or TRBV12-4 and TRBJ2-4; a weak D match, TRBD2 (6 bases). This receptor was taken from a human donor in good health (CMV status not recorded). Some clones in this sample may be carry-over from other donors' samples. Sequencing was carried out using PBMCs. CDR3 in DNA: TGTGCCAGCAGCCTTGGGGGGTCCAAAAACATTCAGTACTTC. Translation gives CASSLGGSKNIQYF.